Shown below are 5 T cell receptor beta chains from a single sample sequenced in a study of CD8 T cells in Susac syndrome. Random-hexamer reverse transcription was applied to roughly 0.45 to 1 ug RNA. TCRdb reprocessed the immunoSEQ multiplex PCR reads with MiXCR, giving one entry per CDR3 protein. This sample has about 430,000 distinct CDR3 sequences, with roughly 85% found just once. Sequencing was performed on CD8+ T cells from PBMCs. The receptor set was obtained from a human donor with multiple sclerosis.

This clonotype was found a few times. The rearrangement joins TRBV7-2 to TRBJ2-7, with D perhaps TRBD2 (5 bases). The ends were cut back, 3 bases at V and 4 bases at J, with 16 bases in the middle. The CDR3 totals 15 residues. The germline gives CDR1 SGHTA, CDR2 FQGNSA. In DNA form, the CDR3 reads TGTGCCAGCAGCTTCGAGGCTAGCCGAGGATACGAGCAGTACTTC. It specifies CASSFEASRGYEQYF.

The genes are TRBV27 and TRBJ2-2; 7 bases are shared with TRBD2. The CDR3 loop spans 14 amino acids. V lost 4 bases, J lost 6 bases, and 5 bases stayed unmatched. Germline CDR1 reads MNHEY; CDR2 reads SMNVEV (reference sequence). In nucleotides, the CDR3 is TGTGCCAGCAGTTGGGGAGGGGACCCCGGGGAGCTGTTTTTT. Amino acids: CASSWGGDPGELFF.

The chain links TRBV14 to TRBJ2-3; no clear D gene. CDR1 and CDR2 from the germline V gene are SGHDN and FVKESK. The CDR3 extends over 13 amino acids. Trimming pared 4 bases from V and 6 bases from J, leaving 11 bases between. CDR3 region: CASSLTRVDTQYF. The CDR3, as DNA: TGTGCCAGCAGCCTAACAAGAGTGGATACGCAGTATTTT.

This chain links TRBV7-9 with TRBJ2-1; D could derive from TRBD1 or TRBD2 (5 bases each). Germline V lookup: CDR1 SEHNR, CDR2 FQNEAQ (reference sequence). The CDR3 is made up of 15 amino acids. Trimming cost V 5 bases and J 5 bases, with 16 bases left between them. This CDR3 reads CASSLRDGRHNEQFF. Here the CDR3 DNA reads TGTGCCAGCAGCCTCCGGGACGGGCGGCACAATGAGCAGTTCTTC.

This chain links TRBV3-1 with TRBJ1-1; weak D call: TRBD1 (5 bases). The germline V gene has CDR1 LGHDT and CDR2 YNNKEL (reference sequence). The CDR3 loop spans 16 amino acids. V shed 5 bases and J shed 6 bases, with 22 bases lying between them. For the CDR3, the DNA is TGTGCCAGCAGCAAGAGGGCGAGCACAGGAAGTCCTGAAGCTTTCTTT. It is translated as CASSKRASTGSPEAFF.